Sequencing of this TCR beta chain was carried out in a study of T-cell memory formation after mild COVID-19 (dated by TCRdb to about 2021). Regarding the complete study: TCR sequence clusters from the two donors were largely donor specific. The cohort was made up of two young adult volunteers, one female and one male, who were previously healthy. In a couple of donors, T-cell clones that expanded and contracted after mild COVID-19 were tracked by sequencing TCRalpha and TCRbeta repertoires over time.

General study outcomes and caveats: From day 15 to 85, contracting clones showed balanced CD4/CD8 phenotypes, whereas a second wave of clones that expanded from day 15 to 37 leaned towards CD4+. Some responding clones were detected in pre-infection memory, which suggested that pre-existing cross-reactive memory T cells had joined the SARS-CoV-2 response. Contracting CD4+ clones appeared mostly in the CM and EM memory subsets, whereas CD8+ clones were enriched in EMRA. Only two mild cases were covered by the study, and larger cohorts that include severe cases with pre-infection samples were considered necessary. SARS-CoV-2 specificity of the second-wave clones peaking on day 37 was not confirmed.

V loses 4 bases, J loses 3 bases, and the germline ends lie 19 bases apart. From a lookup of the germline V gene, CDR1 and CDR2 are MGHDK and SYGVNS. The CDR3 numbers 17 residues from cysteine through phenylalanine. Only CDR3 DNA is held: 51 bases, read in frame from base 1. Ficoll-Paque density gradient centrifugation was the method used to isolate PBMCs. These reads were obtained on an Illumina NovaSeq 6000. TCRalpha and TCRbeta cDNA libraries were constructed by 5'RACE with constant-segment primers, with sample barcodes and unique molecular identifiers being introduced. RNA was extracted from every sample with Trizol reagent. Library amplification was performed in two PCR steps, and a second sample barcode and Illumina TruSeq adapters were introduced in the second step. Sequencing of the libraries was done on an Illumina NovaSeq, producing 2 x 150 bp paired-end reads. Concerning the study's data processing: Reads were demultiplexed and collapsed into UMI-guided consensus sequences with migec v1.2.7. Using mixcr v2.1.11, UMI consensuses were aligned to TRA and TRB V and J templates and then assembled into clonotypes. Clonotypes were classified as expanded or contracted when called significant by both edgeR and NoisET, with noise models trained on biological replicates. For edgeR calls, the cutoffs were a false discovery rate-adjusted p below 0.01 and a log2 fold-change threshold of 1. As an exploratory analysis of dynamics, max-normalized trajectories of the 1000 most abundant clonotypes were examined with PCA combined with hierarchical clustering. Separately sequenced CD4+ and CD8+ repertoires were used to assign the CD4 or CD8 phenotype of responding clones. TCRdb reworked the public reads: Q25 trimming with fastp, MiXCR clone assembly, productive beta chains retained. CDR3 protein duplicates are merged, each entry listing the most common genes and DNA. Here the V and J calls rest on TCRdb's processing, not on the authors' analysis. The sample has 250,000 to 300,000 distinct CDR3 sequences on record, about 16% of them singletons. The top ten clonotypes cover roughly 22% of the sample.

This clonotype has a handful of counts. The antigen it binds to is not known. Base qualities are missing; no much larger clone stands one base away. The chain links TRBV25-1 with TRBJ2-1, and possibly TRBD2, on 6 matching bases. The specimen was PBMCs or a T cell subset sorted from them (not recorded which). This TCR derives from a man aged 18 to 29 who had mild COVID-19 (a few samples of this study predate the infection). The sample titles of this study are shuffled in the database, so cell type and time point are left out; the donor was told from shared clones. The sequenced DNA: TGTGCCAGCAGTGGACCTTGGGGGGAGAATCTCTACAATGAGCAGTTCTTC. This codes for CASSGPWGENLYNEQFF.